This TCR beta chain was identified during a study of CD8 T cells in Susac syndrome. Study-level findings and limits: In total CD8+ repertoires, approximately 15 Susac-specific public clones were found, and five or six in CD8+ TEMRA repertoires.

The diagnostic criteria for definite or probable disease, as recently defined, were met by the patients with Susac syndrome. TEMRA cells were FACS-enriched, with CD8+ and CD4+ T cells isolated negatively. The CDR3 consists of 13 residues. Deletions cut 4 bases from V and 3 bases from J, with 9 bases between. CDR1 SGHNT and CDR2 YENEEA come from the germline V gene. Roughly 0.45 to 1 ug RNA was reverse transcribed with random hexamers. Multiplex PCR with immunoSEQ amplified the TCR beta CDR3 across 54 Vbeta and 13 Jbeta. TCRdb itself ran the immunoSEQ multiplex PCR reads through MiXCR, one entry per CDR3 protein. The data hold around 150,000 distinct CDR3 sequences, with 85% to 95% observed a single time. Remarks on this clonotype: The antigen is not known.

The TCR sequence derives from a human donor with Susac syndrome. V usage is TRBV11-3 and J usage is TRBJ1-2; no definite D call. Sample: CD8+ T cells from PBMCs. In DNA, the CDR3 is TGTGCCAGCAGCTCCGAGACGGACTATGGCTACACCTTC. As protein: CASSSETDYGYTF.